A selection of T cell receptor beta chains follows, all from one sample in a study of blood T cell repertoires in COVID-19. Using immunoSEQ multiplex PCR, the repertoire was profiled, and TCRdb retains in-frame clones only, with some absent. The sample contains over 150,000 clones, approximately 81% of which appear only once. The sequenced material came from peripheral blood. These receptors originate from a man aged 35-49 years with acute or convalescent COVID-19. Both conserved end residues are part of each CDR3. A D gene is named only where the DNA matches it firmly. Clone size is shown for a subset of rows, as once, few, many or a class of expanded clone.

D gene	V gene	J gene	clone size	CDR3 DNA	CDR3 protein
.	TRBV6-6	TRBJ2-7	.	TGTGCCAGCACGAACATAAGGGGATCCGAGCAGTACTTC	CASTNIRGSEQYF
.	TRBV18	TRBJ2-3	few	TGTGCCAGCTCACCAGGAGTCACAGATACGCAGTATTTT	CASSPGVTDTQYF
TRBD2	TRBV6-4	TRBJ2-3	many	TGTGCCAGCAGTGAGACTAGCGGGGGCACAGATACGCAGTATTTT	CASSETSGGTDTQYF
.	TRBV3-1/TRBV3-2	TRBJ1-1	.	TGTGCCAGCAGCCAAGGAGGGCACCTCCCGGGAGCTTTCTTT	CASSQGGHLPGAFF
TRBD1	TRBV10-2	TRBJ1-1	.	TGCGCCAGCAGCCAGGGGGGTACTGAAGCTTTCTTT	CASSQGGTEAFF
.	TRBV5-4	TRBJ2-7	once	TGTGCCAGCAGCTTGGCCACAGACTCCTACGAGCAGTACTTC	CASSLATDSYEQYF
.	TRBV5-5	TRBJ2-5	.	TGTGCCAGCAGCTTAGGAGGGGAAGAGACCCAGTACTTC	CASSLGGEETQYF
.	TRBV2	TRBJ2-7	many	TGTGCCAGCAGTGAGAGGGCCGGGACAATGGCCTACGAGCAGTACTTC	CASSERAGTMAYEQYF
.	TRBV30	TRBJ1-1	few	TGTGCCTGGACAGGAGGGAGCACTGAAGCTTTCTTT	CAWTGGSTEAFF
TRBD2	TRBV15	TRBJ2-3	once	TGTGCCACCAGCAGAGACCGGACTAGCGGTATCACAGATACGCAGTATTTT	CATSRDRTSGITDTQYF
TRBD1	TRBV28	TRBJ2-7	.	TGTGCCAGCAGTGGGGGTACGGGACAGGGGTCGAACGAGCAGTACTTC	CASSGGTGQGSNEQYF
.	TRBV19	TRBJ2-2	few	TGTGCCAGTAGCCATGACACCGGGGAGCTGTTTTTT	CASSHDTGELFF
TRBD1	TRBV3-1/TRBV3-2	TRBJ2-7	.	TGTGCCAGCAGCCACCGACCGGGACAGGGGGCTGGGGAGCAGTACTTC	CASSHRPGQGAGEQYF
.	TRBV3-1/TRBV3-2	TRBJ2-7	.	TGTGCCAGCAGCCTAAAGACCAGGTACGAGCAGTACTTC	CASSLKTRYEQYF
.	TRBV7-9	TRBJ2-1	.	TGTGCCAGCACCATGCGGGGCTACAATGAGCAGTTCTTC	CASTMRGYNEQFF
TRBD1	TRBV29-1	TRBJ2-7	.	TGCAGCGTTGGCGACAGGGGGTACGAGCAGTACTTC	CSVGDRGYEQYF
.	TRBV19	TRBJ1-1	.	TGTGCCACCTCGGCTGCCAGGGGGAACACTGAAGCTTTCTTT	CATSAARGNTEAFF
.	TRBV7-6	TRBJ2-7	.	TGTGCCAGCAGCTTAGGGGGCAGGGGCCAGACCTACGAGCAGTACTTC	CASSLGGRGQTYEQYF
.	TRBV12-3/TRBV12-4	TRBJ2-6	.	TGTGCCAGCAGGAGTGGGGCCAACGTCCTGACTTTC	CASRSGANVLTF
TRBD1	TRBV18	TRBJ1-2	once	TGTGCCAGCTCACCCGGACAGGACGCATATGGCTACACCTTC	CASSPGQDAYGYTF
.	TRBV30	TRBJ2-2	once	TGTGCCTGGAGTCCCCGAATCCCCGGGAAGAACACCGGGGAGCTGTTTTTT	CAWSPRIPGKNTGELFF
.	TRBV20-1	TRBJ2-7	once	TGCAGTGCTAGTAACGGACTGATCTCCTACGAGCAGTACTTC	CSASNGLISYEQYF
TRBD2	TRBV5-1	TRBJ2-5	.	TGCGCCAGCAGCGTCCTAGCGGGGTCTAGAGAGACCCAGTACTTC	CASSVLAGSRETQYF
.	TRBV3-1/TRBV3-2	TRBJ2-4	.	TGTGCCAGCAGCCAGGAAGGAGGCATTCAGTACTTC	CASSQEGGIQYF
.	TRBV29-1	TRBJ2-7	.	TGCAGCGTGAGGGTCGGTAGCGGTTACGAGCAGTACTTC	CSVRVGSGYEQYF
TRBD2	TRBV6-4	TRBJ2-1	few	TGTGCCAGCAGTGCGCGGGCGGGGGGGACCTACAATGAGCAGTTCTTC	CASSARAGGTYNEQFF
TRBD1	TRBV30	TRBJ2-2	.	TGTGCCTGGAAAGGCAGGGGGCCGACCGGGGAGCTGTTTTTT	CAWKGRGPTGELFF
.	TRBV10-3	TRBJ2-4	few	TGTGCCATCAGCATACAGGGAGACATTCAGTACTTC	CAISIQGDIQYF
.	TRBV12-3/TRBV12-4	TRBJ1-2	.	TGTGCCAGCAGTTTAGTTGAAGGACAGAGGGCCTTC	CASSLVEGQRAF
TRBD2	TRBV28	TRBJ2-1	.	TGTGCCAGCAGTTTCACTAGCGGGGGGACCGTCTACAATGAGCAGTTCTTC	CASSFTSGGTVYNEQFF
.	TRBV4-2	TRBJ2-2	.	TGTGCCAGCAGCCAAGACAGGGGCACCGGGGAGCTGTTTTTT	CASSQDRGTGELFF
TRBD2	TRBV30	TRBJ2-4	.	TGTGCCTGGAGTGTACGCACGCGGGGGGGAATACGGACCAAAAACATTCAGTACTTC	CAWSVRTRGGIRTKNIQYF
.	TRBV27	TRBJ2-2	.	TGTGCCAGCAGTTTATCCAGAAACACCGGGGAGCTGTTTTTT	CASSLSRNTGELFF
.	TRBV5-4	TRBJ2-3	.	TGTGCCAGCAGCCTAACAGATACGCAGTATTTT	CASSLTDTQYF
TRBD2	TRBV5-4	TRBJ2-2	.	TGTGCCAGCAGCTCGACTAGCGGGGGGCCTAGGAACACCGGGGAGCTGTTTTTT	CASSSTSGGPRNTGELFF
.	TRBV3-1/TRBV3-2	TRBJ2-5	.	TGTGCCAGCAGCCCGTGGGCGTCTAACCCGGAGACCCAGTACTTC	CASSPWASNPETQYF
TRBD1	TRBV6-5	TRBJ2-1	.	TGTGCCAGCAGTTACCGGGACAGGCCAAGAAACAATGAGCAGTTCTTC	CASSYRDRPRNNEQFF
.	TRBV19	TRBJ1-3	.	TGTGCCAGTTCGATGGGCGCCACATTCTCTGGAAACACCATATATTTT	CASSMGATFSGNTIYF
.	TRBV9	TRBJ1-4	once	TGTGCCAGCAGCGTAGGAGCCAGGGGTGGTGAAAAACTGTTTTTT	CASSVGARGGEKLFF
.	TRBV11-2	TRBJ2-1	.	TGTGCCAGCAGCTTAGATGGGGGGGCCACGGACAATGAGCAGTTCTTC	CASSLDGGATDNEQFF
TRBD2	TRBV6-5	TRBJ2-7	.	TGTGCCAGCAGGCCTCTAGCGGGGGGCCGCTACGAGCAGTACTTC	CASRPLAGGRYEQYF
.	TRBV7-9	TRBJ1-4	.	TGTGCCAGCAGCCCTCTGGGGCTTTCGGGTGAAAAACTGTTTTTT	CASSPLGLSGEKLFF
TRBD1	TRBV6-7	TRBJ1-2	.	TGTGCCAGCAGCGGGAAAAAGGACAGGGGAGCCCTCGGTGGCTACACCTTC	CASSGKKDRGALGGYTF
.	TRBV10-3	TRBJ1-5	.	TGTGCCATCAGTGATTTTCTTCAGCCCCAGCATTTT	CAISDFLQPQHF
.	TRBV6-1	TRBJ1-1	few	TGTGCCAGCAGTGCCACCAGGGCAGTAAGGAACACTGAAGCTTTCTTT	CASSATRAVRNTEAFF